This T cell receptor beta chain was captured in a study of T cell changes during pregnancy in multiple sclerosis (dated by TCRdb to 2018 to 2020). With respect to the entire study: The study looked at changes in the T cell repertoire across pregnancy in women with multiple sclerosis.

The germline V gene (reference sequence) sets CDR1 to DFQATT and CDR2 to SNEGSKA. The junction shows trimming of 3 bases on V and 6 bases on J, plus 8 bases between the germline ends. From its cysteine to its phenylalanine, the CDR3 spans 11 amino acids. Of the read, only the CDR3 DNA is kept; its 33 bases are in frame from base 1. This clone was seen just once. The antigen it recognizes is unknown. No much larger clone is present one base from it, and per-base qualities are unavailable. Library prep was done by the immunoSEQ multiplex PCR assay. TCRdb re-hosts the immuneACCESS table, in-frame sequences only. Its copies lack some clones; in the studies checked, an unresolved V gene accounts for under half of them, and the cause for the rest is not known. The sample records approximately 40,000 clones, about nine tenths of which are singletons. The ten largest clonotypes hold approximately 1% of the sample.

Specimen: CD4+ T cells from peripheral blood mononuclear cells, collected in the second trimester of pregnancy. The chain was built from TRBV20-1 and TRBJ1-1; TRBD1 is a possible D gene, resting on 5 matching bases. This TCR derives from a female donor with multiple sclerosis, enrolled in a pregnancy study. The CDR3 is CSASDRSEAFF. The DNA reads as follows: TGCAGTGCTAGCGACAGATCTGAAGCTTTCTTT.